A single T cell receptor (beta chain) is shown here with its context. Clones were read by immunoSEQ multiplex PCR, and TCRdb kept only the in-frame ones, dropping some. The table shows around 28,000 clones, with about nine tenths occurring only once. This specimen comes from a study of T cell changes during pregnancy in multiple sclerosis. From germline, CDR1 is PRHDT and CDR2 FYEKMQ (reference sequence). V was shortened by 3 bases and J by 5 bases, with 5 bases between the two germline ends. The CDR3 contains 12 residues. V and J are TRBV13 and TRBJ2-4; TRBD2 is a possible D gene (5 bases). The sample consisted of CD4+ T cells from peripheral blood mononuclear cells, taken in the first trimester of pregnancy. The source of this sequence is a female donor in good health, enrolled as a control in a pregnancy study. CDR3 nucleotides: TGTGCCAGCAGCTTCGGGGAAAACATTCAGTACTTC. Its protein product is CASSFGENIQYF.